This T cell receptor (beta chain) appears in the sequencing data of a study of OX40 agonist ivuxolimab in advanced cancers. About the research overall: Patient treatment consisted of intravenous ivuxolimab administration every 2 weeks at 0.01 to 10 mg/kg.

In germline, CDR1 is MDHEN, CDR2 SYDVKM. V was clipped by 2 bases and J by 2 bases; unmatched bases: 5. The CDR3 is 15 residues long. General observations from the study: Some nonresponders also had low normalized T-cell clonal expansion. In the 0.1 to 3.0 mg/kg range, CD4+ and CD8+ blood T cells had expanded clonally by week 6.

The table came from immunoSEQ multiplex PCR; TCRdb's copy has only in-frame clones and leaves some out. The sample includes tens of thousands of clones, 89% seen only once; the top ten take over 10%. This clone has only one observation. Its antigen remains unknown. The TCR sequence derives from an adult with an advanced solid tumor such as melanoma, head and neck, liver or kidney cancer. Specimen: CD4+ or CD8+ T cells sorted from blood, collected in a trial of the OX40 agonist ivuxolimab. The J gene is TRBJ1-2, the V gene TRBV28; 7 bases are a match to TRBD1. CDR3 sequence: CASSLPGGRNYGYTF. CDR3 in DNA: TGTGCCAGCAGTTTACCAGGGGGTCGAAACTATGGCTACACCTTC.